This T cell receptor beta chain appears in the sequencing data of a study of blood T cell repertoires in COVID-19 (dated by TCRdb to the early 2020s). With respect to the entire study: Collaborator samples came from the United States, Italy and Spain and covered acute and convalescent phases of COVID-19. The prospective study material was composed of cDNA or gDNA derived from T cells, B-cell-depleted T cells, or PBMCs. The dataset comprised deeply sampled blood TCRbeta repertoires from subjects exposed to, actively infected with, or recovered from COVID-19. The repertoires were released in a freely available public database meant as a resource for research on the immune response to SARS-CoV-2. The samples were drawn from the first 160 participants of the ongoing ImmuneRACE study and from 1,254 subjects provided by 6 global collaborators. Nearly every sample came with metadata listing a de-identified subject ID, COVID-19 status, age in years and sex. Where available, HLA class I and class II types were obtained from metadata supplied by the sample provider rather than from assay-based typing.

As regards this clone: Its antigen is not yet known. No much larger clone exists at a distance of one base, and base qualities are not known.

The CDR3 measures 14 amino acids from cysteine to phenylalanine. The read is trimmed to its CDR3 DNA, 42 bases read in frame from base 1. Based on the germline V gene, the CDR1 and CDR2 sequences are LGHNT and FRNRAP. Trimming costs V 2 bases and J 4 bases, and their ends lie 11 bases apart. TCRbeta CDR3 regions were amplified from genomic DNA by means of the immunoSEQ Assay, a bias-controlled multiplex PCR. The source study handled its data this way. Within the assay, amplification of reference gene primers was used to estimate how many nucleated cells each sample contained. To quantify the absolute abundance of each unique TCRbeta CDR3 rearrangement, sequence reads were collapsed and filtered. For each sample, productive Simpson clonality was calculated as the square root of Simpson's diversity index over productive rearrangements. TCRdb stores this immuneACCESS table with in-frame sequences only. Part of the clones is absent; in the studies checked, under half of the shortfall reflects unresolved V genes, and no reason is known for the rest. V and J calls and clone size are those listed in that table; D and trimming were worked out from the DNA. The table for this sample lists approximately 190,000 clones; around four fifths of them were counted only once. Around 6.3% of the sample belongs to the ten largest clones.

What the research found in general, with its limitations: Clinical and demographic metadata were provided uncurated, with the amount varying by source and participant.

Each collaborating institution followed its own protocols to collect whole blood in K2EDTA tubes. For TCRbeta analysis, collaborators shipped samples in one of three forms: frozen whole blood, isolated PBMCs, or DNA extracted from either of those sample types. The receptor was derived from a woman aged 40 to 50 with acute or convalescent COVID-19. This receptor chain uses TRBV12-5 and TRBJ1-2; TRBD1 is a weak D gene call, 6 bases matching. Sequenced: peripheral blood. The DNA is TGTGCTAGTGGTTTGAACGGACAGCTCTATGGCTACACCTTC. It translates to CASGLNGQLYGYTF.